This T cell receptor (beta chain) emerged from a study of graft-versus-host responses after intestinal transplantation. Concerning this clone itself: Its antigen is as yet unknown.

The repertoire was sequenced with immunoSEQ multiplex PCR; TCRdb's copy has only in-frame clones and lacks some. This sample carries tens of thousands of clones, over 80% of them seen once, and the ten largest clones take roughly 17%. The germline V gene encodes CDR1 LNHDA and CDR2 SQIVND (reference sequence). The CDR3 is made up of 14 amino acids. Trimming stripped 8 bases from V and 3 bases from J, with 16 bases between. J is TRBJ1-1 and V is TRBV19; a weak D match, TRBD1 (6 bases). Sequenced material: unstimulated CD8+ T cells sorted from spleen or lymph node cells, taken before intestinal transplant. This clonotype was sampled from a human donor who received an intestinal transplant. CDR3 sequence reads: CASDRAGEYTEAFF. The CDR3 DNA follows: TGTGCCAGTGATCGGGCAGGGGAGTACACTGAAGCTTTCTTT.